Detailed here is one TCR beta chain. These data originate in a study of blood T cell repertoires in COVID-19. Study at large: Sites in the United States, Italy and Spain provided acute and convalescent COVID-19 samples. T cells, B-cell-depleted T cells, or PBMCs provided the cDNA or gDNA that served as material.

Germline CDR1 and CDR2: SGHNT and YENEEA. This CDR3 comprises 12 residues. V lost 5 bases, J lost 8 bases, and 12 bases lay in between. Original handling: From reference gene primer amplification, estimates of nucleated cell counts were derived. Sequencing used immunoSEQ multiplex PCR; TCRdb keeps in-frame clones, though not all of them. The V and J calls and clone size come from that table; D and trimming were worked out from the DNA. Found here are roughly 87,000 clones, around 84% of them singletons; the top ten hold roughly 17%. Sequencing was carried out using peripheral blood. The sequence was collected from a woman aged 55-70 years with acute or convalescent COVID-19. This chain links TRBV11-3 with TRBJ1-1; D may be TRBD1 (6 bases). This CDR3 is CASSPGTQEAFF. CDR3 DNA: TGTGCCAGCAGCCCCGGGACACAAGAAGCTTTCTTT.